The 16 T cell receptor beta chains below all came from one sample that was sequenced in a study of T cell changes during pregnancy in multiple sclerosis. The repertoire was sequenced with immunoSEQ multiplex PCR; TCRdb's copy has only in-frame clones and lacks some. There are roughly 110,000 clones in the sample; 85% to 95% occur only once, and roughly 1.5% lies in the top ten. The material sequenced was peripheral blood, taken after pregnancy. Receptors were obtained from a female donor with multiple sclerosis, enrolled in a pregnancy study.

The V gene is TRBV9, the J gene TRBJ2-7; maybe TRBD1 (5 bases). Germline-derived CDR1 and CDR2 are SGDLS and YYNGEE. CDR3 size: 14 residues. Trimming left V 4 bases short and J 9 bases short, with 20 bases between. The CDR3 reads CASSPEVRAGWQYF. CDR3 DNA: TGTGCCAGCAGCCCCGAGGTGAGAGCAGGGTGGCAGTACTTC. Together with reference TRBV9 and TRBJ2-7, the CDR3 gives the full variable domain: DSGVTQTPKHLITATGQRVTLRCSPRSGDLSVYWYQQSLDQGLQFLIQYYNGEERAKGNILERFSAQQFPDLHSELNLSSLELGDSALYFCASSPEVRAGWQYFGPGTRLTVT.

The CDR3 reads CASSPLSVRQPQHF. The CDR3 DNA follows: TGTGCCAGCAGCCCCCTGTCCGTGAGGCAGCCCCAGCATTTT. V is TRBV7-2 and J is TRBJ1-5; D is unresolved. From germline, CDR1 is SGHTA and CDR2 FQGNSA. The CDR3 totals 14 residues. V lost 5 bases and J lost 7, with 15 bases in between.

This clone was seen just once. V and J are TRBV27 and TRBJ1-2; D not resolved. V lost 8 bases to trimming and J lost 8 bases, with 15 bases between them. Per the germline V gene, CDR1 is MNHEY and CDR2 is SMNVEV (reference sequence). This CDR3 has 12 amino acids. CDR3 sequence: CASRLGSGGYTF. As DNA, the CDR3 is TGTGCCAGCCGCTTGGGGTCGGGGGGCTACACCTTC.

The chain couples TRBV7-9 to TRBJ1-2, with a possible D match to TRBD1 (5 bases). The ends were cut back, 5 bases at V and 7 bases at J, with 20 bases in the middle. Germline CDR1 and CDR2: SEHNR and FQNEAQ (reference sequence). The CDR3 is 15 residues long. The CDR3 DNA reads TGTGCCAGCAGCCCCTTTGGGGGGGAAAGTAGTGGCTACACCTTC. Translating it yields CASSPFGGESSGYTF.

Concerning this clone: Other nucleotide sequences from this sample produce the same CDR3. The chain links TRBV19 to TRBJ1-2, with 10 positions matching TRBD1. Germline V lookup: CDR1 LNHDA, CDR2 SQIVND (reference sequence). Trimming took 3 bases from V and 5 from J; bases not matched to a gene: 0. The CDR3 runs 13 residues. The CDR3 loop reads CASSMGQGYGYTF. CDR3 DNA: TGTGCCAGTAGTATGGGACAGGGGTATGGCTACACCTTC.

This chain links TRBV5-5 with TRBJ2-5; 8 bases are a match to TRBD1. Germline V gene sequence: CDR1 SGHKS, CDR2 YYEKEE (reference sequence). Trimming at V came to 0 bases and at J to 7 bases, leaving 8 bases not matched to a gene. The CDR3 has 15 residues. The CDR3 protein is CASSLGQGATRTQYF. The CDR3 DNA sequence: TGTGCCAGCAGCTTGGGGCAGGGGGCGACGAGGACCCAGTACTTC.

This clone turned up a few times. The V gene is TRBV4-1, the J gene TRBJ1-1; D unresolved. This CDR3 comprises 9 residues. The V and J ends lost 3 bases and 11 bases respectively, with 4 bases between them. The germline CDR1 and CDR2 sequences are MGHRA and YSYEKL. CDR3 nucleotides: TGCGCCAGCAGCCACTGTGCTTTCTTT. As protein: CASSHCAFF.

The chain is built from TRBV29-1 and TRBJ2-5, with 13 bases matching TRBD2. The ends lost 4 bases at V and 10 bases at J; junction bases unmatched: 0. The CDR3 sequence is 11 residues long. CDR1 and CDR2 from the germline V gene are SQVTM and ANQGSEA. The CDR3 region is CSVGTSGSQYF. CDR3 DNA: TGCAGCGTTGGGACTAGCGGGAGCCAGTACTTC.

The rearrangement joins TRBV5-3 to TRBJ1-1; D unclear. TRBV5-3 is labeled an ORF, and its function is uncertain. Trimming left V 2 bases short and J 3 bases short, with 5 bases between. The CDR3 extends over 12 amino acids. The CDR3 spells CARSLRDTEAFF. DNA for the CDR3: TGTGCCAGAAGCTTACGGGACACTGAAGCTTTCTTT.

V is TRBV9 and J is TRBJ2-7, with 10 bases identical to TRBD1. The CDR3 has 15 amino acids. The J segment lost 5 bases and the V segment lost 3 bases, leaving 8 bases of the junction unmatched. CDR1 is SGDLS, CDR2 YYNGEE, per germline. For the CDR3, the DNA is TGTGCCAGCAGCGCGACAGGGGGCGCGGCCAACGAGCAGTACTTC. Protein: CASSATGGAANEQYF.

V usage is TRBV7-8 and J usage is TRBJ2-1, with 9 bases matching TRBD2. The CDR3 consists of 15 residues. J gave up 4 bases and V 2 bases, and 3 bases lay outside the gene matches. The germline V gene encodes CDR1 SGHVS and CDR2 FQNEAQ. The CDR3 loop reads CASSLRLAGYNEQFF. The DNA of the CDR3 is TGTGCCAGCAGCTTACGGCTAGCGGGGTACAATGAGCAGTTCTTC.

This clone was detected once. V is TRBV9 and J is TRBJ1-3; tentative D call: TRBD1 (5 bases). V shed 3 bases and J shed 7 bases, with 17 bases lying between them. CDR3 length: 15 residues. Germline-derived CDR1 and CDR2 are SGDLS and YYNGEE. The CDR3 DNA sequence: TGTGCCAGCAGCGCAACGGGGGTGAGGGAGAACACCATATATTTT. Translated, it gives CASSATGVRENTIYF.

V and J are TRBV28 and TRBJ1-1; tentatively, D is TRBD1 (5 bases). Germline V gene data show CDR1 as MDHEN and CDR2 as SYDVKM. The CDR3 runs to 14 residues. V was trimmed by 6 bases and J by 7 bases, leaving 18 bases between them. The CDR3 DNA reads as TGTGCCAGCAGCCCACCGACAGTAGGGTTTGAAGCTTTCTTT. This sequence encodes CASSPPTVGFEAFF.

CDR3 in amino acids: CASSQSSLVGQPTIYF. The CDR3 region has the DNA TGTGCCAGCAGCCAAAGCAGCTTGGTGGGGCAGCCCACCATATATTTT. This sequence joins TRBV4-2 and TRBJ1-3; maybe TRBD1 (5 bases). From germline, CDR1 is LGHNA and CDR2 YNFKEQ. The CDR3 spans 16 residues. Deletions cut 2 bases from V and 9 bases from J, with 20 bases between.

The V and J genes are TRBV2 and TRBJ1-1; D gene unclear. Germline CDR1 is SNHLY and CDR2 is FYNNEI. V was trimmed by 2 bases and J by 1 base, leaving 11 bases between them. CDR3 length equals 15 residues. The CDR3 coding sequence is TGTGCCAGCAGTGAAATAACGCAGGAGAACACTGAAGCTTTCTTT. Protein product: CASSEITQENTEAFF.

This CDR3 is CASSFYPGQGLNGYTF. CDR3 in DNA: TGTGCCAGCAGCTTCTACCCGGGACAGGGGCTAAATGGCTACACCTTC. The chain carries TRBV13 and TRBJ1-2; 10 positions agree with TRBD1. Trimming took 3 bases from V and 6 from J; bases not matched to a gene: 10. The CDR3 sequence is 16 residues long. CDR1 and CDR2 from the germline V gene are PRHDT and FYEKMQ (reference sequence).